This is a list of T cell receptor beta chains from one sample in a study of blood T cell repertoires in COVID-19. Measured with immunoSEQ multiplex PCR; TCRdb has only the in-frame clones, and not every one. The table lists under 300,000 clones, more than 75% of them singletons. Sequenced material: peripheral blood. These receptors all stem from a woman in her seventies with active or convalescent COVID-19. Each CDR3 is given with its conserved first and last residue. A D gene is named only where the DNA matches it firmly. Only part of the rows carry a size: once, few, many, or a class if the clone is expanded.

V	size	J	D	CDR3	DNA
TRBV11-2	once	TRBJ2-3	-	CASSTLRITDTQYF	TGTGCCAGCAGCACGCTACGCATCACAGATACGCAGTATTTT
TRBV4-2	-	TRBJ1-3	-	CASSPIGAGAGNTIYF	TGTGCCAGCAGCCCCATAGGGGCAGGGGCTGGAAACACCATATATTTT
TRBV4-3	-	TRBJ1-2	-	CASSQVLGGRNGYTF	TGCGCCAGCAGCCAAGTACTGGGTGGGAGGAATGGCTACACCTTC
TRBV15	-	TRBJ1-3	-	CATSTRRGSSGNTIYF	TGTGCCACCAGCACCCGGCGGGGGAGCTCTGGAAACACCATATATTTT
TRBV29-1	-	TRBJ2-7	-	CSVESARTYEQYF	TGCAGCGTTGAATCCGCGAGAACCTACGAGCAGTACTTC
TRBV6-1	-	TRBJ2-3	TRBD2	CASSDLAGGRDTQYF	TGTGCCAGCAGTGACCTAGCGGGGGGTAGGGATACGCAGTATTTT
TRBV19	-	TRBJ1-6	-	CASSTSWGGSSYNSPLHF	TGTGCCAGTAGTACTTCATGGGGCGGAAGCTCCTATAATTCACCCCTCCACTTT
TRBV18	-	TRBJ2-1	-	CASSPPRKGGDYTPGGNEQFF	TGTGCCAGCTCACCTCCTCGTAAGGGGGGGGATTACACCCCAGGTGGCAATGAGCAGTTCTTC
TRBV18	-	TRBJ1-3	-	CASSPMQGRRSSGNTIYF	TGTGCCAGCTCACCAATGCAGGGGAGAAGAAGCTCTGGAAACACCATATATTTT
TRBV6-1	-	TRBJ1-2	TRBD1	CASTDRAGGSYGYTF	TGTGCCAGCACCGACAGGGCAGGGGGATCCTATGGCTACACCTTC
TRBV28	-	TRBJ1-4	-	CASRGWTAYNEKLFF	TGTGCCAGCAGGGGATGGACAGCCTATAATGAAAAACTGTTTTTT
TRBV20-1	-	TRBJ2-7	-	CSAGTLYEQYF	TGCAGTGCTGGGACTCTCTACGAGCAGTACTTC
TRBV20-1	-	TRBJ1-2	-	CSARGVGGYTF	TGCAGTGCTAGGGGCGTAGGTGGCTACACCTTC
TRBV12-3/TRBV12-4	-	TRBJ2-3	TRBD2	CATRAGSTDTQYF	TGTGCCACCCGAGCGGGGTCCACAGATACGCAGTATTTT
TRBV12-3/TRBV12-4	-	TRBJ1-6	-	CASSWPGGPLHF	TGTGCCAGCAGTTGGCCGGGAGGTCCCCTCCACTTT
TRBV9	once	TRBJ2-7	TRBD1	CASSVAAGSGPGQGEQYF	TGTGCCAGCAGCGTAGCCGCGGGGTCGGGACCCGGACAGGGCGAGCAGTACTTC
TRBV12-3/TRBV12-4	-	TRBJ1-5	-	CASSLRVGQPQHF	TGTGCCAGCAGTTTGAGGGTTGGGCAGCCCCAGCATTTT
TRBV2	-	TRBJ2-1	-	CASKTDPGNEQFF	TGTGCCAGCAAAACGGATCCAGGGAATGAGCAGTTCTTC
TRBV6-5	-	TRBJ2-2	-	CASGTFTGELFF	TGTGCCAGCGGGACATTTACCGGGGAGCTGTTTTTT
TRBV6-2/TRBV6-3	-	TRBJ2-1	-	CASSYSDSHPQFF	TGTGCCAGCAGTTACTCGGACAGTCACCCGCAGTTCTTC
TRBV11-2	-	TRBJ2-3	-	CASSLWGGYIADTQYF	TGTGCCAGCAGCTTATGGGGAGGTTATATTGCAGATACGCAGTATTTT
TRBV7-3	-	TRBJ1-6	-	CASARDSYNSPLHF	TGTGCCAGCGCGAGAGACTCCTATAATTCACCCCTCCACTTT
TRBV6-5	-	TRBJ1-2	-	CASTTADRDGYTF	TGTGCCAGCACTACAGCGGATCGGGATGGCTACACCTTC
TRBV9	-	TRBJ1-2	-	CAREWGYTF	TGTGCCAGGGAGTGGGGCTACACCTTC
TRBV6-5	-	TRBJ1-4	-	CASGRGREKLFF	TGTGCCAGCGGAAGGGGAAGGGAAAAACTGTTTTTT